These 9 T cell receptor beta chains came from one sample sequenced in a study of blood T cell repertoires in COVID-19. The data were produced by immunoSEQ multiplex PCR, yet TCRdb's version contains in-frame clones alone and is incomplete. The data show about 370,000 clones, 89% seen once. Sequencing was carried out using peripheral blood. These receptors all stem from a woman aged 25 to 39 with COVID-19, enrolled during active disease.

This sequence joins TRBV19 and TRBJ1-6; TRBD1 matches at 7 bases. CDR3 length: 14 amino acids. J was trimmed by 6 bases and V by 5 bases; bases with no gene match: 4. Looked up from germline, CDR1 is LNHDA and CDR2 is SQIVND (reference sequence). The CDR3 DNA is TGTGCCAGTAGTCCGACAGGGACTAATTCACCCCTCCACTTT. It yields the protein CASSPTGTNSPLHF.

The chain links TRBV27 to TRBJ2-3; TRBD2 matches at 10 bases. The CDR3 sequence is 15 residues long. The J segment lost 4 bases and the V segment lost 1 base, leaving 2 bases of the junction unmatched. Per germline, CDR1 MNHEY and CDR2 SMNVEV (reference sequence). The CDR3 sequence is CASSLLSGRADTQYF. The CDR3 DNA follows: TGTGCCAGCAGTTTATTGAGCGGGAGGGCAGATACGCAGTATTTT.

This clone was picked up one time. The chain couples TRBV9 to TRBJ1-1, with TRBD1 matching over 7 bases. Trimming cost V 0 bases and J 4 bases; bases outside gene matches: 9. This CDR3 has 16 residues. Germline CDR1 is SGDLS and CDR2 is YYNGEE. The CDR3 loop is CASSVGSRAGGTEAFF. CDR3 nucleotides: TGTGCCAGCAGCGTAGGTTCTCGGGCAGGGGGCACTGAAGCTTTCTTT.

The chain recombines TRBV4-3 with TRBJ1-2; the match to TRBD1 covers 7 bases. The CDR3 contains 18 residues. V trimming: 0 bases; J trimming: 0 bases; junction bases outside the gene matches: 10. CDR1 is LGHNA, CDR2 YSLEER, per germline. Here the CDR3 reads CASSQDLPGGLANYGYTF. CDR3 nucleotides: TGCGCCAGCAGCCAAGATCTTCCAGGGGGATTAGCTAACTATGGCTACACCTTC.

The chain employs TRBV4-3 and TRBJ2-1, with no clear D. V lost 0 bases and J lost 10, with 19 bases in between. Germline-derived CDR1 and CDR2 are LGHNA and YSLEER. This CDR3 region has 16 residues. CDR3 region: CASSQEWSALGREQFF. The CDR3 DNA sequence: TGCGCCAGCAGCCAAGAGTGGAGTGCCCTAGGTCGCGAGCAGTTCTTC.

CDR3 in DNA: TGTGCCAGCAGCCGGGGGGGGTCCTACCTGGTTGGAAACACCATATATTTT. It translates to CASSRGGSYLVGNTIYF. The V call is TRBV5-8, the J call TRBJ1-3; D perhaps matches TRBD1 (5 bases). This CDR3 comprises 17 residues. Germline CDR1 reads SGHTS; CDR2 reads YDEGEE. The V gene lost 4 bases and the J gene lost 3 bases, with 20 bases spanning the gap. Full variable domain (outside the CDR3, taken from reference TRBV5-8 and TRBJ1-3): EAGVTQSPTHLIKTRGQQATLRCSPISGHTSVYWYQQALGLGLQFLLWYDEGEERNRGNFPPRFSGRQFPNYSSELNVNALELEDSALYLCASSRGGSYLVGNTIYFGEGSWLTVV.

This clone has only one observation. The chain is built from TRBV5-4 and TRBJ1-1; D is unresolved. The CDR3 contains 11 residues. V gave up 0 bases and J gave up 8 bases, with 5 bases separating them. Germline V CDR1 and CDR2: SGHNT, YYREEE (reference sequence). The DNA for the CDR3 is TGTGCCAGCAGCTTGGGGGAGGAAGCTTTCTTT. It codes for CASSLGEEAFF.

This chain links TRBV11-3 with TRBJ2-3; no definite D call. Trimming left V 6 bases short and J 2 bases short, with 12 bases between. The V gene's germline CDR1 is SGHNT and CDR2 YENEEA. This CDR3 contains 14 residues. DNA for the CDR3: TGTGCCAGCAGAATTCACGGTAACACAGATACGCAGTATTTT. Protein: CASRIHGNTDTQYF.

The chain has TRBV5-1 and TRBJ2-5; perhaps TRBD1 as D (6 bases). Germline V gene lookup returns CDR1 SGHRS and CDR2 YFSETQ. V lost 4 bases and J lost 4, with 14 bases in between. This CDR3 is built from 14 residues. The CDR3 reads CASSRTVEGETQYF. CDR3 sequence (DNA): TGCGCCAGCAGCAGGACAGTCGAGGGAGAGACCCAGTACTTC.